A single sample gave rise to the 23 T cell receptor beta chains below, sequenced in a study of blood T cell repertoires in COVID-19. Only in-frame clones appear in the TCRdb table, and some are missing; sequencing was by immunoSEQ multiplex PCR. In the table there are approximately 75,000 clones, 80% to 95% of which are singletons. The sequenced sample was peripheral blood. These receptors all stem from a human donor in a cohort sampled during active COVID-19.

This clone was counted a single time. The chain is built from TRBV10-3 and TRBJ2-7; D unresolved. The CDR3 runs 13 residues. The germline V and J ends were trimmed by 3 bases and 3 bases, with 9 bases remaining between them. CDR1 ENHRY and CDR2 SYGVKD come from the germline V gene. The DNA of the CDR3 is TGTGCCATCAGTGAAGTCAGATACTACGAGCAGTACTTC. Translated, it gives CAISEVRYYEQYF.

The genes are TRBV7-9 and TRBJ1-1; the D gene is possibly TRBD1 (5 bases). The germline gives CDR1 SEHNR, CDR2 FQNEAQ (reference sequence). The CDR3 consists of 14 residues. V lost 5 bases, J lost 1 base, and 11 bases lay in between. CDR3 sequence reads: CASSLPGGNTEAFF. CDR3 sequence (DNA): TGTGCCAGCAGCCTGCCGGGGGGGAACACTGAAGCTTTCTTT.

This chain joins TRBV19 and TRBJ1-4, with D possibly being TRBD1 (6 bases). The CDR3 runs 16 residues. Germline values: CDR1 LNHDA, CDR2 SQIVND (reference sequence). Trimming took off 0 bases at V and 3 bases at J, with 11 bases between the two ends. Here the CDR3 reads CASSIETGWANEKLFF. Written as DNA, the CDR3 is TGTGCCAGTAGTATAGAAACAGGGTGGGCTAATGAAAAACTGTTTTTT.

The chain carries TRBV2 and TRBJ2-5, with 7 positions matching TRBD1. Unmatched junction bases numbered 5, after V lost 7 bases and J lost 3 bases. Germline V gene lookup returns CDR1 SNHLY and CDR2 FYNNEI. There are 13 residues in the CDR3. The CDR3 reads CASTPDRKETQYF. CDR3 DNA: TGTGCCAGCACCCCGGACAGGAAAGAGACCCAGTACTTC.

The genes are TRBV12-5 and TRBJ2-5; no definite D call. Germline loops: CDR1 LGHNT, CDR2 FRNRAP. This CDR3 spans 13 amino acids. The V and J ends lost 3 bases and 2 bases respectively, with 7 bases between them. CDR3 sequence (DNA): TGTGCTAGTGGTTTAGGCGGTCAAGAGACCCAGTACTTC. Amino acids: CASGLGGQETQYF.

The chain carries TRBV20-1 and TRBJ2-2, with no clear D. The germline V gene encodes CDR1 DFQATT and CDR2 SNEGSKA (reference sequence). V shed 5 bases and J shed 8 bases, with 6 bases lying between them. This CDR3 region has 10 residues. CDR3 in DNA: TGCAGTGCTCTAAGAGGGGAGCTGTTTTTT. This translates into CSALRGELFF.

The V gene is TRBV5-1, the J gene TRBJ1-5; D remains unclear. This CDR3 spans 15 amino acids. The germline CDR1 and CDR2 sequences are SGHRS and YFSETQ. Trimming removed 0 bases from V and 1 base from J, with 8 bases in between. CDR3 residues: CASSLGPGSNQPQHF. The DNA for the CDR3 is TGCGCCAGCAGCTTGGGCCCGGGGAGCAATCAGCCCCAGCATTTT.

The rearrangement uses TRBV7-2 and TRBJ2-1, with 7 bases that match TRBD2. Germline V gives CDR1 SGHTA, CDR2 FQGNSA. V lost 3 bases, J lost 4 bases, and 6 bases stayed unmatched. The length of the CDR3 is 15 residues. The CDR3 region is CASSLGDYRYNEQFF. CDR3 DNA sequence: TGTGCCAGCAGCTTGGGGGACTACCGGTACAATGAGCAGTTCTTC.

The chain carries TRBV5-4 and TRBJ1-2; possibly TRBD1 for D (6 bases). V dropped 5 bases and J dropped 3 bases, with 20 bases sitting between them. The CDR3 totals 16 residues. Germline CDR1 and CDR2: SGHNT and YYREEE (reference sequence). The CDR3 protein is CASRNWNRDGDYGYTF. CDR3 nucleotide sequence: TGTGCCAGCAGGAACTGGAACAGGGACGGGGACTATGGCTACACCTTC.

Here the CDR3 reads CASSRNRGGEETQYF. The CDR3 nucleotides read TGTGCCAGCAGCCGAAACAGGGGGGGCGAGGAGACCCAGTACTTC. The J gene is TRBJ2-5, the V gene TRBV6-5; a possible D gene is TRBD1 (8 bases). Germline CDR1 MNHEY, CDR2 SVGAGI. The CDR3 extends over 15 amino acids. Trimming took 6 bases from V and 5 from J, leaving 19 bases between them.

The rearrangement uses TRBV3-1 (or the pseudogene TRBV3-2) and TRBJ1-1, with 7 positions matching TRBD1. This CDR3 is built from 14 residues. Trimming cost V 3 bases and J 4 bases; bases outside gene matches: 5. In germline, CDR1 is LGHDT, CDR2 YNNKEL (reference sequence). The CDR3 coding sequence is TGTGCCAGCAGCCATGGACAGGCTAGCACTGAAGCTTTCTTT. Its translation is CASSHGQASTEAFF.

V gene TRBV5-1 combines with J gene TRBJ2-7; 7 bases fit TRBD2. Germline-derived CDR1 and CDR2 are SGHRS and YFSETQ. Germline trimming cut 2 bases from V and 7 bases from J; bases unmatched to any gene: 12. The CDR3 is made up of 15 amino acids. CDR3 protein: CASSLAGRDDEEQYF. The CDR3 DNA reads TGCGCCAGCAGCTTAGCAGGGAGGGACGATGAGGAGCAGTACTTC.

The gene calls are TRBV28 and TRBJ1-1; TRBD1 agrees at 8 bases. The CDR3 runs to 15 residues. Trimming cost V 4 bases and J 1 base; bases outside gene matches: 5. Germline V gene sequence: CDR1 MDHEN, CDR2 SYDVKM. For the CDR3, the DNA is TGTGCCAGCAGTTCAGCCGGGACAGGGAACACTGAAGCTTTCTTT. This encodes CASSSAGTGNTEAFF. Drawing the rest from reference TRBV28 and TRBJ1-1, the complete variable domain is DVKVTQSSRYLVKRTGEKVFLECVQDMDHENMFWYRQDPGLGLRLIYFSYDVKMKEKGDIPEGYSVSREKKERFSLILESASTNQTSMYLCASSSAGTGNTEAFFGQGTRLTVV.

CDR3 nucleotides: TGTGCCAGTAGTATGGCGACAGGGGATGAGCAGTTCTTC. Amino acids: CASSMATGDEQFF. The rearrangement uses TRBV19 and TRBJ2-1; TRBD1 agrees at 8 bases. The CDR3 sequence is 13 residues long. The germline V gene encodes CDR1 LNHDA and CDR2 SQIVND (reference sequence). The V segment lost 3 bases and the J segment 8 bases; nucleotides outside the gene matches: 3.

The chain carries TRBV7-8 and TRBJ1-4; D call uncertain. Per the germline V gene, CDR1 is SGHVS and CDR2 is FQNEAQ. This CDR3 has 14 amino acids. The V gene lost 2 bases and the J gene lost 4 bases, with 8 bases spanning the gap. CDR3 amino acids: CASSLPRYNEKLFF. The CDR3 DNA reads as TGTGCCAGCAGCTTACCTAGATATAATGAAAAACTGTTTTTT.

The gene calls are TRBV10-1 and TRBJ2-1, with D perhaps TRBD2 (6 bases). V was cut by 2 bases and J by 9 bases, with 11 bases left in between. The CDR3 has 13 amino acids. From germline, CDR1 is WNHNN and CDR2 SYGVQD (reference sequence). In nucleotides, the CDR3 is TGCGCCAGCAGTGAGCAGACTAGAAGTGAGCAGTTCTTC. Its protein product is CASSEQTRSEQFF.

The chain employs TRBV5-5 and TRBJ1-1; no firm D call. The CDR3 extends over 11 amino acids. V dropped 0 bases and J dropped 9 bases, with 6 bases sitting between them. Germline V gene data show CDR1 as SGHKS and CDR2 as YYEKEE (reference sequence). The CDR3: CASSLAVKAFF. The CDR3 DNA sequence: TGTGCCAGCAGCTTGGCGGTTAAAGCTTTCTTT.

The gene calls are TRBV7-8 and TRBJ2-5; TRBD2 agrees at 7 bases. The germline gives CDR1 SGHVS, CDR2 FQNEAQ. The CDR3 covers 15 residues. V was clipped by 5 bases and J by 2 bases; unmatched bases: 8. The chain's CDR3 is CASSPRLANQETQYF. The CDR3 region has the DNA TGTGCCAGCAGCCCAAGACTAGCCAATCAAGAGACCCAGTACTTC.

This rearrangement joins TRBV9 to TRBJ2-2, with no clear D. The CDR3 runs to 12 residues. V gave up 2 bases and J gave up 5 bases, with 4 bases separating them. The germline V gene has CDR1 SGDLS and CDR2 YYNGEE. The CDR3 here is CASSVQTGELFF. As DNA, the CDR3 is TGTGCCAGCAGCGTTCAGACCGGGGAGCTGTTTTTT.

The genes are TRBV12-3 or TRBV12-4 and TRBJ1-1, with D possibly TRBD1 on 5 matching bases. The CDR3 consists of 11 residues. Between the trimmed V and J ends, which lost 6 bases and 8 bases, there was a span of 10 bases. CDR3 coding DNA: TGTGCCAGCAGCTACAGGACCGAAGCTTTCTTT. Protein: CASSYRTEAFF.

This chain uses TRBV10-3 with TRBJ2-7, with D possibly TRBD1 on 5 matching bases. The germline V gene has CDR1 ENHRY and CDR2 SYGVKD. The CDR3 has 13 amino acids. Trimming took off 3 bases at V and 4 bases at J, with 10 bases between the two ends. The DNA for the CDR3 is TGTGCCATCAGTGACGGGCAGGGTTACGAGCAGTACTTC. This gives the protein CAISDGQGYEQYF.

CDR3 sequence reads: CASGGQGSTGELFF. CDR3 bases: TGTGCCAGCGGGGGACAGGGGAGCACCGGGGAGCTGTTTTTT. The rearrangement links TRBV28 to TRBJ2-2; 10 nucleotides line up with TRBD1. Germline V gene data show CDR1 as MDHEN and CDR2 as SYDVKM. The CDR3 is made up of 14 amino acids. J was trimmed by 4 bases and V by 8 bases; bases with no gene match: 4.

This clone was seen more than once but under ten times. The CDR3 DNA follows: TGTGCCAGCAGTTGGGAGGGACTGCTGTTCAATGAGCAGTTCTTC. This sequence encodes CASSWEGLLFNEQFF. The genes are TRBV5-8 and TRBJ2-1; 7 nucleotides align to TRBD2. Germline V gives CDR1 SGHTS, CDR2 YDEGEE. This CDR3 is 15 amino acids long. V was pared by 5 bases and J by 6 bases, with 11 bases of the junction left unmatched.